This TCR beta chain was sequenced during a study of tumor-infiltrating lymphocytes in primary liver carcinoma. General study findings and limits: Compared with tumor region pairs, tumor-adjacent and tumor-blood pairs overlapped less. The study found a significantly higher top-250-clone fraction in tumors than in blood (p = 0.039).

Making TCR beta cDNA involved 400 to 600 ng total RNA and a constant-region primer. A slightly modified ARM-PCR protocol with three nested multiplex PCR rounds produced these TCR beta libraries. For around 11 cycles apiece, the opening two PCR rounds ran with TRBV1-TRBV30 forward primers and a C-beta reverse primer. Via MiXCR, TCRdb re-called the multiplex PCR reads, giving one row per CDR3 protein. The repertoire has about 190,000 distinct CDR3 sequences, around four fifths of them found once; the top ten carry around 18%. Co-extraction of both nucleic acids (RNA and DNA) used roughly 18-32 mg of unsorted bulk tissue. Sampling was performed at five separate regions of each tumor. The CDR3 is 14 amino acids. Points on this clonotype: Antigen: not known. A read error may account for a junction end that differs from germline.

This TCR came from a man in his forties or fifties with primary liver carcinoma and hepatitis B virus infection. Sequenced material: tumor tissue from primary liver carcinoma. J is TRBJ2-5 and V is TRBV12-3 or TRBV12-4, with 7 bases that match TRBD1. The CDR3 DNA sequence: TGTGCCTGCAGCTCTGACAGGGCCCAAGAGACCCGGTACTTC. Amino acid sequence: CACSSDRAQETRYF.